This T cell receptor (beta chain) was captured by sequencing in a study of technical replicates of blood from a few donors. Libraries were prepared by immunoSEQ multiplex PCR; TCRdb keeps only in-frame clonotypes and omits some of them. The profile shows around 50,000 clones, roughly 90% of them singletons. The CDR3 runs to 15 residues. With 4 bases removed from V and 7 bases from J, the gap between germline ends came to 20 bases. The germline gives CDR1 SGHNT, CDR2 YYREEE (reference sequence). V gene TRBV5-4 combines with J gene TRBJ1-2; D is undetermined. The material sequenced was PBMCs. The sequence was collected from a human donor in good health. Some clones in this sample may be carry-over from other donors' samples. The CDR3 spells CASSKDQYPPSGYTF. The CDR3, as DNA: TGTGCCAGCAGCAAAGATCAGTACCCCCCCAGTGGCTACACCTTC.